The T cell receptor beta chain under discussion was sequenced for a study of CD8+ T cells in alopecia areata. About the research overall: Treatment ran 6 to 18 months, with 6 months of follow-up afterward.

Extracted RNA was reverse transcribed, and the resulting cDNA served as sequencing template. Sequencing was performed with immunoSEQ multiplex PCR; in TCRdb, only in-frame clones are kept and a portion is missing. The sample has 200,000 to 250,000 clones, 50% to 60% seen once. This clone was counted between two and nine times. The length of the CDR3 is 15 residues. With 5 bases removed from V and 3 bases from J, the gap between germline ends came to 13 bases. CDR1 and CDR2 (germline): MNHEY, SMNVEV (reference sequence). This sequence was found in a human donor with alopecia areata. V is TRBV27 and J is TRBJ2-2; no clear D. The source was CD4+ T cells sorted from blood, collected at week 0. CDR3 protein: CASSPRVRYTGELFF. The CDR3, as DNA: TGTGCCAGCAGTCCTCGGGTGAGGTACACCGGGGAGCTGTTTTTT.